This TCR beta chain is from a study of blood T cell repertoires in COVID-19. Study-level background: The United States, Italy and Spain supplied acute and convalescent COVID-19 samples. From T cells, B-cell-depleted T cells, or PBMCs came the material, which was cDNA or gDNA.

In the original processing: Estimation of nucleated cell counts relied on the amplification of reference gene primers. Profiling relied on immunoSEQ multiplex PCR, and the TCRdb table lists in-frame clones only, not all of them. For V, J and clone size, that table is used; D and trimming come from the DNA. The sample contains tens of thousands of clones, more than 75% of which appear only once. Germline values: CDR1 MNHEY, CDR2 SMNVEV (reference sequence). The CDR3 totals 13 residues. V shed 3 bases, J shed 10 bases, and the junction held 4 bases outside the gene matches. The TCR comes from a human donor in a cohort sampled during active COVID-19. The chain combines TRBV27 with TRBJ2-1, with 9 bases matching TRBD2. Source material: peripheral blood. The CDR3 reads CASSLGSGGEQFF. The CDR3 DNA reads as TGTGCCAGCAGTTTGGGTAGCGGGGGAGAGCAGTTCTTC.